This TCR beta chain was obtained from a study of T cell responses to AZD1222 COVID-19 vaccine. Study-level results: Mostly white British, mostly female donors; authors suggested clonal diversity may be underestimated. Reportedly, close to half of spike-specific TCRs are directed against unmutated variant regions. Two AZD1222 doses significantly raised spike-specific TCR breadth and depth over controls.

The protocol was immunoSEQ multiplex PCR, while the TCRdb copy is restricted to in-frame clones and leaves out a portion. In the table there are some 130,000 clones, about 93% of which are singletons. A word on this clone: Its antigen is unidentified.

V shed 4 bases, J shed 2 bases, and the junction held 4 bases outside the gene matches. The germline CDR1 and CDR2 sequences are SEHNR and FQNEAQ (reference sequence). This CDR3 is built from 15 residues. Pooled samples include second doses given at about 4 or 12 weeks. The J gene is TRBJ1-3, the V gene TRBV7-9, with 8 bases fitting TRBD1. This TCR came from an adult who received the AZD1222 COVID-19 vaccine. The sequencing used peripheral blood, collected 28 days after the second AZD1222 dose. CDR3 bases: TGTGCCAGCAGCTCCCAGGGGGCAGCTGGAAACACCATATATTTT. This gives the protein CASSSQGAAGNTIYF.